These T cell receptor beta chains were read from a single sample in a study of blood T cell repertoires in COVID-19. Sequenced by immunoSEQ multiplex PCR; TCRdb stores in-frame clones only, minus some. The sample lists about 170,000 clones, around nine tenths occurring once. The sequenced material came from peripheral blood. The receptors were sampled from a man in his sixties or seventies with acute or convalescent COVID-19. Both conserved end residues are part of each CDR3. Each record gives: D gene, V gene, clone size, J gene, CDR3 protein, CDR3 DNA. A D gene is named only where the DNA matches it firmly. Rows give clone size only sometimes, using once, few, many, or a class for an expanded clone.

TRBD1	TRBV6-2/TRBV6-3	.	TRBJ1-3	CASSYKDRRSGNTIYF	TGTGCCAGCAGTTACAAGGACAGGCGCTCTGGAAACACCATATATTTT
TRBD2	TRBV9	once	TRBJ2-1	CASSRTSGQYNEQFF	TGTGCCAGCAGTCGTACTAGCGGGCAGTACAATGAGCAGTTCTTC
TRBD1	TRBV5-4	.	TRBJ1-4	CASSPTGGSEKLFF	TGTGCCAGCAGCCCGACAGGGGGTAGTGAAAAACTGTTTTTT
TRBD2	TRBV3-1/TRBV3-2	once	TRBJ2-2	CASSPRTGLAAGELFF	TGTGCCAGCAGCCCGCGGACGGGACTAGCTGCCGGGGAGCTGTTTTTT
.	TRBV3-1/TRBV3-2	.	TRBJ2-5	CASSQDRRGEETQYF	TGTGCCAGCAGCCAAGACCGGAGGGGCGAAGAGACCCAGTACTTC
.	TRBV7-3	.	TRBJ2-3	CASSPLVADTQYF	TGTGCCAGCAGCCCACTAGTTGCGGATACGCAGTATTTT
TRBD2	TRBV7-2	.	TRBJ2-1	CASSPRTSGGGGEQFF	TGTGCCAGCAGCCCGCGGACTAGCGGGGGGGGCGGTGAGCAGTTCTTC
.	TRBV4-3	.	TRBJ1-1	CASSLSRMNTEAFF	TGCGCCAGCAGCCTTTCCCGTATGAACACTGAAGCTTTCTTT
TRBD1	TRBV6-5	.	TRBJ1-2	CASSNRDRDGGYTF	TGTGCCAGCAGTAACCGGGACAGGGACGGTGGCTACACCTTC
.	TRBV27	.	TRBJ1-1	CASSRGPGLRTEAFF	TGTGCCAGCAGCCGCGGGCCGGGGTTAAGGACTGAAGCTTTCTTT
TRBD1	TRBV18	once	TRBJ2-3	CASSPVFTGQGRTDTQYF	TGTGCCAGCTCACCAGTCTTCACGGGACAGGGGCGAACAGATACGCAGTATTTT
TRBD2	TRBV2	.	TRBJ2-7	CASKRETSSYEQYF	TGTGCCAGCAAGCGGGAGACCTCCTCCTACGAGCAGTACTTC
.	TRBV18	many	TRBJ2-3	CASSPPGSRGTQYF	TGTGCCAGCTCACCGCCGGGCTCCCGGGGGACGCAGTATTTT
TRBD2	TRBV5-1	.	TRBJ2-1	CASSLIASGGPHEQFF	TGCGCCAGCAGCTTGATCGCTAGCGGGGGGCCACATGAGCAGTTCTTC
.	TRBV5-1	.	TRBJ1-4	CASSFTGTDEKLFF	TGCGCCAGCAGCTTCACAGGGACCGATGAAAAACTGTTTTTT
.	TRBV5-6	.	TRBJ2-5	CASSIGRTAQETQYF	TGTGCCAGCAGCATCGGCCGGACAGCCCAAGAGACCCAGTACTTC
TRBD2	TRBV30	.	TRBJ2-1	CAWSRGGRGNEQFF	TGTGCCTGGAGTAGAGGCGGGAGAGGAAATGAGCAGTTCTTC
.	TRBV7-6	.	TRBJ2-5	CASSPESRRAAQYF	TGTGCCAGCAGCCCAGAATCGAGGCGGGCGGCCCAGTACTTC
.	TRBV9	few	TRBJ1-1	CASSEPNRASEAFF	TGTGCCAGCAGCGAGCCGAACAGGGCCTCTGAAGCTTTCTTT
.	TRBV7-9	.	TRBJ1-3	CASSSPPAIAGNTIYF	TGTGCCAGCAGCTCGCCGCCCGCGATCGCCGGAAACACCATATATTTT
TRBD2	TRBV3-1/TRBV3-2	.	TRBJ2-7	CASSRVDLLAGGCYEQYF	TGTGCCAGCAGCCGAGTGGACTTACTAGCGGGGGGGTGCTACGAGCAGTACTTC
.	TRBV7-2	.	TRBJ2-2	CASSFRGGELFF	TGTGCCAGCAGCTTTAGGGGCGGGGAGCTGTTTTTT
.	TRBV3-1/TRBV3-2	.	TRBJ1-2	CASSQVGAGGYTF	TGTGCCAGCAGCCAAGTAGGGGCAGGGGGCTACACCTTC
TRBD1	TRBV12-3/TRBV12-4	.	TRBJ1-1	CASSRDSLPAFF	TGTGCCAGCAGCCGGGACAGCCTCCCGGCTTTCTTT
.	TRBV7-9	.	TRBJ1-2	CASSLGGGRADYGYTF	TGTGCCAGCTCCCTTGGGGGGGGCAGGGCGGACTATGGCTACACCTTC
TRBD2	TRBV7-3	.	TRBJ2-3	CASSLTRPGLAGSHHTDTQYF	TGTGCCAGCAGCTTAACTAGACCGGGACTAGCGGGATCACACCACACAGATACGCAGTATTTT
.	TRBV20-1	.	TRBJ2-1	CSAIDNEQFF	TGCAGTGCTATCGACAATGAGCAGTTCTTC